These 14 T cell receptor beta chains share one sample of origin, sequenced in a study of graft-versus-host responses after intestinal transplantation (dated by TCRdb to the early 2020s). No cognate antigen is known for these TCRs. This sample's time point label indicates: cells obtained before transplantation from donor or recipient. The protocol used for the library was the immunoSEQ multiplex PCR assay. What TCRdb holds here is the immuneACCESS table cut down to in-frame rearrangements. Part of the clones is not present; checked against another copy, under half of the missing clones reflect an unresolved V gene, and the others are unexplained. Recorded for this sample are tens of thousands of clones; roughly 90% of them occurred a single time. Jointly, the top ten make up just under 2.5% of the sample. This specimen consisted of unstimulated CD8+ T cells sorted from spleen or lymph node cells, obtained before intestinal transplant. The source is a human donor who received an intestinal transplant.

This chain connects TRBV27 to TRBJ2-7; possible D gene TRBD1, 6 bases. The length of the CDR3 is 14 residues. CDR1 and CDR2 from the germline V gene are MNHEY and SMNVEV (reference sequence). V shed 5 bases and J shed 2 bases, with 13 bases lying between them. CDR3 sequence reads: CASSPRTVPYEQYF. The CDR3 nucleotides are TGTGCCAGCAGTCCTAGGACAGTTCCCTACGAGCAGTACTTC.

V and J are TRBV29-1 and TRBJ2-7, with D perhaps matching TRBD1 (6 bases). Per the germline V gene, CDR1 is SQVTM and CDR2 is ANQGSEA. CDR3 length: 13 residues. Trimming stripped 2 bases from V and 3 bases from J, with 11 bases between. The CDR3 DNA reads TGCAGCGTTGAATCTCCGGACAGCTACGAGCAGTACTTC. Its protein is CSVESPDSYEQYF.

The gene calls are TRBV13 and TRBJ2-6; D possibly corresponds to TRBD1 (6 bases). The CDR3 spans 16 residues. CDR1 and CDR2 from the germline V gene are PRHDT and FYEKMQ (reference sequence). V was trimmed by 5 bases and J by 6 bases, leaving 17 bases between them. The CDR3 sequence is CASSPRTAWEANVLTF. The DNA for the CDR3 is TGTGCCAGCAGCCCGAGGACAGCTTGGGAGGCCAACGTCCTGACTTTC. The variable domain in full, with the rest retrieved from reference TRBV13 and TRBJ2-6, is AAGVIQSPRHLIKEKRETATLKCYPIPRHDTVYWYQQGPGQDPQFLISFYEKMQSDKGSIPDRFSAQQFSDYHSELNMSSLELGDSALYFCASSPRTAWEANVLTFGAGSRLTVL.

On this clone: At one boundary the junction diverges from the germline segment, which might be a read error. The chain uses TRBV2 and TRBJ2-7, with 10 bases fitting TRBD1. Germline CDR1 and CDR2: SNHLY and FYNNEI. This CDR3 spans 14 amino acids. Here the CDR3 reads CASSPTGQGDTRDF. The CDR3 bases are TGTGCCAGCAGTCCTACCGGACAGGGGGACACTCGTGACTTC.

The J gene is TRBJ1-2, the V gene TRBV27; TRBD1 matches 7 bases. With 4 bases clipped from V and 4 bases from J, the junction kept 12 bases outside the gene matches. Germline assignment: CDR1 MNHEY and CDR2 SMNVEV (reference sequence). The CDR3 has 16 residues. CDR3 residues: CASSSSPTGRGYGYTF. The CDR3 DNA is TGTGCCAGCAGTTCGTCGCCGACAGGGCGGGGCTATGGCTACACCTTC.

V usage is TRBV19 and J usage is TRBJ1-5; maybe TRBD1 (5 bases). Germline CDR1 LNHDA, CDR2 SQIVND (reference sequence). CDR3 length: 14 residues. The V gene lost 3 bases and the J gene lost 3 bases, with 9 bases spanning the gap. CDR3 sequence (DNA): TGTGCCAGTAGTATTAATGGGGCCAATCAGCCCCAGCATTTT. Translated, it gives CASSINGANQPQHF.

CDR3 sequence reads: CASSSVPDEQFF. For the CDR3, the DNA is TGTGCCAGCAGCTCCGTCCCCGATGAGCAGTTCTTC. The rearrangement uses TRBV5-4 and TRBJ2-1, with D uncertain. Per the germline V gene, CDR1 is SGHNT and CDR2 is YYREEE (reference sequence). This CDR3 has 12 amino acids. The germline V and J ends were trimmed by 3 bases and 8 bases, with 9 bases remaining between them. Full variable domain (remainder filled in from reference TRBV5-4 and TRBJ2-1): ETGVTQSPTHLIKTRGQQVTLRCSSQSGHNTVSWYQQALGQGPQFIFQYYREEENGRGNFPPRFSGLQFPNYSSELNVNALELDDSALYLCASSSVPDEQFFGPGTRLTVL.

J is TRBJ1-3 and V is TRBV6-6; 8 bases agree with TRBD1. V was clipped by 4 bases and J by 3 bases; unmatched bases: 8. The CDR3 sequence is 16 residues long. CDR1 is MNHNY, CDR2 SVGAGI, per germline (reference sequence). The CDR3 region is CASSSPGRGLGNTIYF. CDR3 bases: TGTGCCAGCAGTTCCCCGGGCAGGGGGCTTGGAAACACCATATATTTT.

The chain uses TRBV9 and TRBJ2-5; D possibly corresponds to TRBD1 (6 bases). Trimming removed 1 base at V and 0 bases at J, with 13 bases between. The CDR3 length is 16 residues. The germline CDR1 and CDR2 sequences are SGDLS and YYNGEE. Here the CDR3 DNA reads TGTGCCAGCAGCGTACAAGGACAGACGTACCAAGAGACCCAGTACTTC. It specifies CASSVQGQTYQETQYF.

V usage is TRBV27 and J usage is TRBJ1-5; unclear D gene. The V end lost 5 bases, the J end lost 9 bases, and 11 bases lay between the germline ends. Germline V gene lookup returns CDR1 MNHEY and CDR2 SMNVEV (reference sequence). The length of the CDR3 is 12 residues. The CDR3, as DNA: TGTGCCAGCAGTCCCGAGACTCGGCCCCAGCATTTT. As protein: CASSPETRPQHF.

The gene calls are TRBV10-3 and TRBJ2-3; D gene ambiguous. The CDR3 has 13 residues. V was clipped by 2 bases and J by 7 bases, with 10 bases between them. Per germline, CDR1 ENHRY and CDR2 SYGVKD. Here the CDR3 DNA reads TGTGCCATCAGTGAGGAGTCTAGTAATACGCAGTATTTT. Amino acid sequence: CAISEESSNTQYF.

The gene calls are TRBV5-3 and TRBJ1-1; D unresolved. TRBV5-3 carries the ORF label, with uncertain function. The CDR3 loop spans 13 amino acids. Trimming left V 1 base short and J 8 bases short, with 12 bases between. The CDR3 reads CARSLLVWIEAFF. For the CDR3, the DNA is TGTGCCAGAAGCTTGCTAGTATGGATCGAAGCTTTCTTT.

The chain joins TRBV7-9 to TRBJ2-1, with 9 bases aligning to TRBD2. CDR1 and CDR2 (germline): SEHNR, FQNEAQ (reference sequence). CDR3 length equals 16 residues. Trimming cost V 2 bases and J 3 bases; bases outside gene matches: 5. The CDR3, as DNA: TGTGCCAGCAGCTTAACGGCTAGCGGGGTCTACAATGAGCAGTTCTTC. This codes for CASSLTASGVYNEQFF.

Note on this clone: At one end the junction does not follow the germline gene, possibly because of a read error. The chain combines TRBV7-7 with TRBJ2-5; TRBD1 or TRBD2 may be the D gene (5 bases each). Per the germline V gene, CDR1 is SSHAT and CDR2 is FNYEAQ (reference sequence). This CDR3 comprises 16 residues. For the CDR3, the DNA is TGTGCTAGCAGCTTAGCGCGGTCTGGCAGGGTAGAGACCCAGTACTTC. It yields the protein CASSLARSGRVETQYF.